The clone carrying this T cell receptor (beta chain) was detected many times. The antigen is not known. TCRdb re-called the reads through MiXCR, storing one row per CDR3 protein. The table records roughly 600,000 distinct CDR3 sequences, less than 25% of them present only once. The CDR3 sequence is 15 residues long. Trimming left V 5 bases short and J 4 bases short, with 14 bases between. This entry comes from a study of T cell repertoires in cytomegalovirus infection. About the research overall: Indications came from public TCR beta signatures; they pointed to CMV infection and to a matching HLA type. Study-wide points: There were HLA-C-restricted CMV-specific TCR beta clonotypes dominating the ex vivo response. Accumulated public TCR beta family frequency recognized individuals carrying CMV together with the relevant HLA.

V is TRBV12-3 or TRBV12-4 and J is TRBJ2-2; weak D call: TRBD2 (5 bases). Material for sequencing was CD8+ T cells from PBMCs. The sequence came from a human donor in good health (CMV status not recorded). Some clones in this sample may be carry-over from other donors' samples. The CDR3 protein is CASSPGYGSTGELFF. CDR3 coding DNA: TGTGCCAGCAGTCCCGGATATGGGAGCACCGGGGAGCTGTTTTTT.